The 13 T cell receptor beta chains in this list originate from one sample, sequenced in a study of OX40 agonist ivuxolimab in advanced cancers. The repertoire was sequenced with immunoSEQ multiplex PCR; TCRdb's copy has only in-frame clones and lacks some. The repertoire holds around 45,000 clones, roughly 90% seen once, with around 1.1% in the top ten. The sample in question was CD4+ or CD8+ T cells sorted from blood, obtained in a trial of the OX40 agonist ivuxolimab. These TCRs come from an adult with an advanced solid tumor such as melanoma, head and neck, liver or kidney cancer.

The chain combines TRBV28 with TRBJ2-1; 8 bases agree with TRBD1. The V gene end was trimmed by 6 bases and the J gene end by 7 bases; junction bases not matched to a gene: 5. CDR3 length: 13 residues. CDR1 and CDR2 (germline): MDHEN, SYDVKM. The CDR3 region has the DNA TGTGCCAGCAGAAAGACAGGGGTGAATGAGCAGTTCTTC. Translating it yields CASRKTGVNEQFF.

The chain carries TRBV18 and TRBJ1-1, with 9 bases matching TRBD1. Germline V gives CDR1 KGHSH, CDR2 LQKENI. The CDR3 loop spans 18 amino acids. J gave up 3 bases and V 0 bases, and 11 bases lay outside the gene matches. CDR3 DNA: TGTGCCAGCTCACCACCGGTCCGGACAGGGGTGAGGGACACTGAAGCTTTCTTT. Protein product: CASSPPVRTGVRDTEAFF. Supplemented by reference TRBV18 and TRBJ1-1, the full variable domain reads NAGVMQNPRHLVRRRGQEARLRCSPMKGHSHVYWYRQLPEEGLKFMVYLQKENIIDESGMPKERFSAEFPKEGPSILRIQQVVRGDSAAYFCASSPPVRTGVRDTEAFFGQGTRLTVV.

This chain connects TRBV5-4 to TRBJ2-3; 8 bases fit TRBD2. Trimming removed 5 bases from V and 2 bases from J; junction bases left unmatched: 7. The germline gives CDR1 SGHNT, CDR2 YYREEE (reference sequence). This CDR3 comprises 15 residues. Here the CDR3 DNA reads TGTGCCAGCAGACTGGAACTAGCGGACACAGATACGCAGTATTTT. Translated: CASRLELADTDTQYF.

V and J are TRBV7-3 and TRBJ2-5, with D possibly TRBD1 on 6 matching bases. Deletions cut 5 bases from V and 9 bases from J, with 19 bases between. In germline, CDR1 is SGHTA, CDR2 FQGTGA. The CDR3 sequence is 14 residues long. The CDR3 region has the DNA TGTGCCAGCAGCGATAACGGACAGACGAGGGCCCAGTACTTC. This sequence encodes CASSDNGQTRAQYF.

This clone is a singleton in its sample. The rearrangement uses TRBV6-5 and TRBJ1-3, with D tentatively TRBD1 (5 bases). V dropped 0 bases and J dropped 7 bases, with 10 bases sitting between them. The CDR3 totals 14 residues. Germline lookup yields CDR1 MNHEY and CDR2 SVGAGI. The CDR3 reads CASSYSTRDNTIYF. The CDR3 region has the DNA TGTGCCAGCAGTTACTCGACCAGGGACAACACCATATATTTT.

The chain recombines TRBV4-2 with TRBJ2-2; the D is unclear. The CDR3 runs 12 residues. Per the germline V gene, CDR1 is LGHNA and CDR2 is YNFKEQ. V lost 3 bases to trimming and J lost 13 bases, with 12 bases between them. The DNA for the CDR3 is TGTGCCAGCAGCCATCCAGTTCGAGGGCTGTTTTTT. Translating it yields CASSHPVRGLFF.

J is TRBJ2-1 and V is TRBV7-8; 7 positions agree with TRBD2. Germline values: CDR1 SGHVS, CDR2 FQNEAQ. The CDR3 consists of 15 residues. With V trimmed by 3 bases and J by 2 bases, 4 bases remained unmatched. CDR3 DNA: TGTGCCAGCAGCTTCGGGGGAGGGCCCTACAATGAGCAGTTCTTC. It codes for CASSFGGGPYNEQFF. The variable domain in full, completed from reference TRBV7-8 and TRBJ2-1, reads GAGVSQSPRYKVAKRGQDVALRCDPISGHVSLFWYQQALGQGPEFLTYFQNEAQLDKSGLPSDRFFAERPEGSVSTLKIQRTQQEDSAVYLCASSFGGGPYNEQFFGPGTRLTVL.

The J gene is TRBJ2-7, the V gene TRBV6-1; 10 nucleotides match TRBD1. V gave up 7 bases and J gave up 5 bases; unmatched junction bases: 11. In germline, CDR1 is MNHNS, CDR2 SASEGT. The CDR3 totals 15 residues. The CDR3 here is CASKSNRDRGHEQYF. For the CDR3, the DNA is TGTGCCAGCAAATCAAACCGGGACAGGGGCCACGAGCAGTACTTC.

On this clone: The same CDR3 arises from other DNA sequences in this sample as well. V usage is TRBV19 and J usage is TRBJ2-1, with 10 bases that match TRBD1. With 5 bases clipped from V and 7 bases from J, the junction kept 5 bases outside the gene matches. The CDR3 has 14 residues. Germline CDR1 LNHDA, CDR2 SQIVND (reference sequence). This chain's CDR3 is CASSPDRGRNEQFF. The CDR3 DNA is TGTGCCAGTAGTCCGGACAGGGGGAGGAATGAGCAGTTCTTC.

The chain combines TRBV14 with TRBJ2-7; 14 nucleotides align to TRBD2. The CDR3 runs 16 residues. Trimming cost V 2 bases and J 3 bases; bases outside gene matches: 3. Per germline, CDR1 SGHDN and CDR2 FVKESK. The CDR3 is CASSQPGTSGSYEQYF. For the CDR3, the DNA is TGTGCCAGCAGCCAACCCGGGACTAGCGGGAGCTACGAGCAGTACTTC.

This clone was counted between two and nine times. This CDR3 reads CASSRGQEPLGYTF. CDR3 DNA: TGCGCCAGCAGCAGAGGACAGGAGCCCCTGGGCTACACCTTC. V and J are TRBV5-1 and TRBJ1-2; TRBD1 aligns across 7 bases. The V segment lost 4 bases and the J segment 8 bases; nucleotides outside the gene matches: 11. The CDR3 runs to 14 residues. The germline CDR1 and CDR2 sequences are SGHRS and YFSETQ.

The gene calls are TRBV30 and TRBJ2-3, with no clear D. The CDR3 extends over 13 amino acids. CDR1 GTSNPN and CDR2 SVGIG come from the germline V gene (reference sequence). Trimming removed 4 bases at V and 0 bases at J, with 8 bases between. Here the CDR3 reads CAWIRSSTDTQYF. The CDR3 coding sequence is TGTGCCTGGATTAGGAGTAGCACAGATACGCAGTATTTT.

The CDR3 DNA is TGTGCCACTGGGCGACTAGCGGCGCTTACAGATACGCAGTATTTT. It yields the protein CATGRLAALTDTQYF. This chain joins TRBV2 and TRBJ2-3; 9 nucleotides match TRBD2. V was clipped by 10 bases and J by 3 bases; unmatched bases: 11. The germline gives CDR1 SNHLY, CDR2 FYNNEI. CDR3 length: 15 residues.